This T cell receptor beta chain was sequenced in a study of shared clonotypes between healthy human individuals. The data were produced by immunoSEQ multiplex PCR, yet TCRdb's version contains in-frame clones alone and is incomplete. The sample consists of some 1.5 million clones, 95% to 97% of them appearing once. The V and J ends lost 1 base and 0 bases respectively, with 6 bases between them. The V gene's germline CDR1 is WSHSY and CDR2 SAAADI. The CDR3 spans 15 residues. The origin of this receptor is a young man in good health. The sample consisted of naive CD4+ T cells sorted from blood. Subset given: CD45RA+ positively selected. The V gene is TRBV10-2, the J gene TRBJ2-2; no definite D call. This chain's CDR3 is CASSEFRPNTGELFF. CDR3 in DNA: TGCGCCAGCAGTGAGTTTCGACCGAACACCGGGGAGCTGTTTTTT.